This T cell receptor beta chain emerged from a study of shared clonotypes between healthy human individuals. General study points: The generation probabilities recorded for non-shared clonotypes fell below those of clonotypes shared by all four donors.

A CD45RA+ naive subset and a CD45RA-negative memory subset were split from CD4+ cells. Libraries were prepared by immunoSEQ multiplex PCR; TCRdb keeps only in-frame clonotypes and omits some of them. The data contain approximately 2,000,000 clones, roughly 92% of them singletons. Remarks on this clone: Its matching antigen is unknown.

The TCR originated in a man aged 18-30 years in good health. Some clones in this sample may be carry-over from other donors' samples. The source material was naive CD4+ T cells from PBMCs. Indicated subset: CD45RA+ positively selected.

CDR3 sequence: CASSLRGHETGYTF. CDR3 DNA: TGTGCCAGCAGCTTGCGAGGGCATGAGACCGGCTACACCTTC. The rearrangement joins TRBV5-4 to TRBJ1-2; D gene unclear. The CDR3 is made up of 14 amino acids. V lost 1 base and J 8 bases, leaving 15 bases between the germline ends. Germline V gives CDR1 SGHNT, CDR2 YYREEE (reference sequence). Full variable domain (outside the CDR3, taken from reference TRBV5-4 and TRBJ1-2): ETGVTQSPTHLIKTRGQQVTLRCSSQSGHNTVSWYQQALGQGPQFIFQYYREEENGRGNFPPRFSGLQFPNYSSELNVNALELDDSALYLCASSLRGHETGYTFGSGTRLTVV.